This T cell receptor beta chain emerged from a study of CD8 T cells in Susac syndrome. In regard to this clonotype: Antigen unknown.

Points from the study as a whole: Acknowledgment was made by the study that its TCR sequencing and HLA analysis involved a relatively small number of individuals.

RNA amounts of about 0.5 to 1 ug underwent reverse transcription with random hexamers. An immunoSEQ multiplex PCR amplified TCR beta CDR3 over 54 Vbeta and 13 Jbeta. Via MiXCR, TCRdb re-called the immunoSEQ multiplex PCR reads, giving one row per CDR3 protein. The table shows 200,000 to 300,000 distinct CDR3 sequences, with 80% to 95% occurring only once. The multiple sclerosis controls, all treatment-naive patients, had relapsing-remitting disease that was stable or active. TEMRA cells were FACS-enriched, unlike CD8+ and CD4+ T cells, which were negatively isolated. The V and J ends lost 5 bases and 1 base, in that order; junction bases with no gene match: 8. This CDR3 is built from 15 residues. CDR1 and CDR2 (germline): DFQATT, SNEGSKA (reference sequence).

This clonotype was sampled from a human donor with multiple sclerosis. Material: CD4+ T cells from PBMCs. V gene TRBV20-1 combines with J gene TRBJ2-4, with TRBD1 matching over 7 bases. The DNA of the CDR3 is TGCAGTGCTCCTATTCAGGGGGTGGCCAAAAACATTCAGTACTTC. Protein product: CSAPIQGVAKNIQYF.